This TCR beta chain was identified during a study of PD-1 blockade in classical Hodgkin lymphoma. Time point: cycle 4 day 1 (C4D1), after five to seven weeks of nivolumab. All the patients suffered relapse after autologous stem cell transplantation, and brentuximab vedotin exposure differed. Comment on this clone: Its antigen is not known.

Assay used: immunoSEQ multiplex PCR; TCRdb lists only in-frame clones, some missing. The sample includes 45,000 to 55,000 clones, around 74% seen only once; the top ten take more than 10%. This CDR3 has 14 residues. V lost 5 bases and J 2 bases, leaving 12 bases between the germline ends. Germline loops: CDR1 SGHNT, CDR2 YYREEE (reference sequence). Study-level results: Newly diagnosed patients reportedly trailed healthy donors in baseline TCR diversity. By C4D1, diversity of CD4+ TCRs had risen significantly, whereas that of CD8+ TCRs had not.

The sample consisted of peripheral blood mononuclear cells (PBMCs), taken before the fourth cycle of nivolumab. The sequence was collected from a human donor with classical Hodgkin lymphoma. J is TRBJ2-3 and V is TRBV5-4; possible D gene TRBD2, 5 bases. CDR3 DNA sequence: TGTGCCAGCAGACCTCGGACTGCCACAGATACGCAGTATTTT. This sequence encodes CASRPRTATDTQYF.